This TCR beta chain comes out of a study of blood T cell repertoires in COVID-19. Source study methods: Reference gene primer amplification yielded estimated nucleated cell counts. The repertoire was sequenced with immunoSEQ multiplex PCR; TCRdb's copy has only in-frame clones and lacks some. V and J calls and clone size are copied from that table; D and trimming were computed from the DNA. The table lists under 200,000 clones, roughly 93% of them singletons. There are 15 residues in the CDR3. V was clipped by 4 bases and J by 4 bases; unmatched bases: 8. CDR1 LGHNT and CDR2 FRNRAP come from the germline V gene.

V usage is TRBV12-5 and J usage is TRBJ1-2, with 8 bases identical to TRBD1. The clonotype was recovered from a man aged 18 to 29 with acute or convalescent COVID-19. The specimen sequenced was peripheral blood. CDR3 bases: TGTGCTAGTGGTTCCGCGGACAGGGCGGGCTATGGCTACACCTTC. Translating gives CASGSADRAGYGYTF.